These 30 T cell receptor beta chains originate from one sample sequenced in a study of beta chain features in type 1 diabetes. The study reverse transcribed the entire isolated RNA, so it sequenced expressed TCRB transcripts. Profiling relied on immunoSEQ multiplex PCR, and the TCRdb table lists in-frame clones only, not all of them. This table has 620,000 or so clones, 15% appearing once. The sequenced sample was naive CD4+ T cells from blood. Receptor source: a young man in good health.

In its sample, this clone was seen a few times. The chain is built from TRBV7-2 and TRBJ2-7, with 9 bases fitting TRBD1. With 5 bases clipped from V and 2 bases from J, the junction kept 7 bases outside the gene matches. CDR3 length equals 15 residues. Germline CDR1 is SGHTA and CDR2 is FQGNSA. CDR3: CASSIHRTGAYEQYF. Written as DNA, the CDR3 is TGTGCCAGCAGCATACACAGGACAGGGGCCTACGAGCAGTACTTC. Based on the CDR3 plus reference TRBV7-2 and TRBJ2-7, the full variable domain is GAGVSQSPSNKVTEKGKDVELRCDPISGHTALYWYRQSLGQGLEFLIYFQGNSAPDKSGLPSDRFSAERTGGSVSTLTIQRTQQEDSAVYLCASSIHRTGAYEQYFGPGTRLTVT.

V is TRBV9 and J is TRBJ2-5, with D perhaps assigned TRBD1 or TRBD2 (6 bases each). This CDR3 contains 15 residues. With 0 bases removed from V and 5 bases from J, the gap between germline ends came to 14 bases. Germline values: CDR1 SGDLS, CDR2 YYNGEE. Here the CDR3 reads CASSVARGLGETQYF. The CDR3 coding sequence is TGTGCCAGCAGCGTAGCCCGGGGGCTCGGGGAGACCCAGTACTTC.

The chain links TRBV7-2 to TRBJ2-7; 7 bases match TRBD2. The ends lost 1 base at V and 2 bases at J; junction bases unmatched: 5. The CDR3 runs 15 residues. Germline V lookup: CDR1 SGHTA, CDR2 FQGNSA. As DNA, the CDR3 is TGTGCCAGCAGCTTAGATGGGGGGGTGGCCTACGAGCAGTACTTC. Amino acids: CASSLDGGVAYEQYF.

Only a few counts were recorded for this clone. The rearrangement joins TRBV9 to TRBJ2-5; 13 bases are a match to TRBD2. The trim removed 1 base at V and 7 bases at J, leaving 7 bases unmatched. The CDR3 loop spans 16 amino acids. Germline V gene lookup returns CDR1 SGDLS and CDR2 YYNGEE. The CDR3 bases are TGTGCCAGCAGCGTAACTAGCGGGGGGGCCTCCGGGACCCAGTACTTC. It encodes CASSVTSGGASGTQYF. Variable domain in full (rest from reference TRBV9 and TRBJ2-5): DSGVTQTPKHLITATGQRVTLRCSPRSGDLSVYWYQQSLDQGLQFLIQYYNGEERAKGNILERFSAQQFPDLHSELNLSSLELGDSALYFCASSVTSGGASGTQYFGPGTRLLVL.

The chain is built from TRBV9 and TRBJ1-2; D unclear. This CDR3 comprises 13 residues. Trimming cost V 3 bases and J 4 bases, with 10 bases left between them. Germline loops: CDR1 SGDLS, CDR2 YYNGEE. The CDR3 region is CASSAEGSYGYTF. The CDR3 DNA reads as TGTGCCAGCAGCGCAGAAGGGTCCTATGGCTACACCTTC.

This clone was detected a few times. The chain carries TRBV20-1 and TRBJ2-1; D is unresolved. Germline V gene data show CDR1 as DFQATT and CDR2 as SNEGSKA (reference sequence). This CDR3 is built from 11 residues. Trimming shortened V by 3 bases and J by 9 bases, and 9 bases separated the two germline ends. In DNA form, the CDR3 reads TGCAGTGCTAGTGCTATTGGTGAGCAGTTCTTC. Its protein is CSASAIGEQFF.

The J gene is TRBJ2-1, the V gene TRBV6-1, with 9 bases lining up with TRBD1. The CDR3 totals 13 residues. Trimming removed 6 bases from V and 7 bases from J; junction bases left unmatched: 4. Germline CDR1 is MNHNS and CDR2 is SASEGT. CDR3 loop: CASRPGTGNEQFF. CDR3 bases: TGTGCCAGCAGACCCGGGACAGGGAATGAGCAGTTCTTC.

The rearrangement joins TRBV7-9 to TRBJ2-3, with D maybe TRBD1 (5 bases). Per the germline V gene, CDR1 is SEHNR and CDR2 is FQNEAQ (reference sequence). V was pared by 4 bases and J by 0 bases, with 20 bases between. This CDR3 is 18 amino acids long. CDR3: CASSSVRGLGVSTDTQYF. The CDR3 DNA is TGTGCCAGCAGCTCTGTAAGGGGATTAGGCGTTAGCACAGATACGCAGTATTTT.

The J gene is TRBJ1-2, the V gene TRBV10-3; D is perhaps TRBD1 (5 bases). The germline V and J ends were trimmed by 11 bases and 8 bases, with 18 bases remaining between them. The germline V gene has CDR1 ENHRY and CDR2 SYGVKD. This CDR3 contains 12 residues. The CDR3 spells CALTGGVGGYTF. The CDR3 DNA reads TGTGCCTTGACGGGGGGGGTCGGAGGCTACACCTTC.

The chain joins TRBV13 to TRBJ2-7, with D tentatively TRBD1 (5 bases). The CDR3 contains 16 residues. The germline gives CDR1 PRHDT, CDR2 FYEKMQ (reference sequence). With 1 base removed from V and 2 bases from J, the gap between germline ends came to 15 bases. The CDR3: CASSLETGSPPYEQYF. The CDR3 nucleotides read TGTGCCAGCAGCTTAGAAACAGGTTCGCCCCCCTACGAGCAGTACTTC.

This clone has more than one count but fewer than ten. The chain has TRBV29-1 and TRBJ2-7; 12 bases fit TRBD2. V lost 5 bases and J lost 5; bases outside the gene matches: 7. Germline lookup yields CDR1 SQVTM and CDR2 ANQGSEA. The CDR3 covers 14 residues. Here the CDR3 DNA reads TGCAGCGTTTCCCCGGGACTAGCGGGTCACGAGCAGTACTTC. Protein product: CSVSPGLAGHEQYF.

The chain employs TRBV7-2 and TRBJ2-1; D is possibly TRBD1 or TRBD2 (6 bases each). V shed 5 bases and J shed 2 bases, with 25 bases lying between them. The germline V gene has CDR1 SGHTA and CDR2 FQGNSA. The CDR3 length is 19 residues. CDR3 sequence (DNA): TGTGCCAGCAGCCCCGCAGGTAGGGGGGCGCTAGGGACCTACAATGAGCAGTTCTTC. This translates into CASSPAGRGALGTYNEQFF.

The chain links TRBV5-1 to TRBJ1-1; D is perhaps TRBD1 (6 bases). With 5 bases removed from V and 2 bases from J, the gap between germline ends came to 10 bases. The CDR3 spans 13 residues. Germline V gives CDR1 SGHRS, CDR2 YFSETQ. The CDR3 nucleotides are TGCGCCAGCAGACTTGGGACAAACACTGAAGCTTTCTTT. Translation: CASRLGTNTEAFF.

This clone was observed a few times. This rearrangement joins TRBV10-3 to TRBJ2-3, with TRBD1 matching 8 bases. CDR3 length: 14 residues. Germline CDR1 and CDR2: ENHRY and SYGVKD. V was clipped by 3 bases and J by 11 bases; unmatched bases: 10. CDR3 in DNA: TGTGCCATCAGTGACGACAGGGGCAGCCTTTTGCAGTATTTT. Amino acid sequence: CAISDDRGSLLQYF.

The chain uses TRBV4-3 and TRBJ2-7; no definite D call. The CDR3 totals 15 residues. Germline values: CDR1 LGHNA, CDR2 YSLEER. V was cut by 4 bases and J by 2 bases, with 15 bases left in between. The CDR3 is CASSRRHLPPYEQYF. The CDR3 DNA sequence: TGCGCCAGCAGCCGACGCCACCTACCCCCCTACGAGCAGTACTTC.

The J gene is TRBJ2-1, the V gene TRBV18, with D perhaps TRBD2 (5 bases). CDR1 is KGHSH, CDR2 LQKENI, per germline. The CDR3 consists of 15 residues. V was pared by 3 bases and J by 2 bases, with 11 bases between. CDR3 nucleotides: TGTGCCAGCTCACCCCTCGGGGTAACCTACAATGAGCAGTTCTTC. Encoded protein: CASSPLGVTYNEQFF.

This clone was counted between two and nine times. The rearrangement links TRBV4-1 to TRBJ2-2, with D possibly matching TRBD1 (6 bases). The CDR3 is made up of 15 amino acids. The ends were cut back, 1 base at V and 4 bases at J, with 10 bases in the middle. From germline, CDR1 is MGHRA and CDR2 YSYEKL. CDR3 nucleotide sequence: TGCGCCAGCAGCCAAGTAGGGGGTCTCACCGGGGAGCTGTTTTTT. It codes for CASSQVGGLTGELFF.

This chain connects TRBV5-1 to TRBJ2-7; tentatively, D is TRBD2 (5 bases). This CDR3 comprises 15 residues. Germline CDR1 SGHRS, CDR2 YFSETQ. V was pared by 6 bases and J by 0 bases, with 16 bases between. The CDR3 sequence is CASKAAVTGSYEQYF. The CDR3 DNA follows: TGCGCCAGCAAAGCGGCGGTTACCGGCTCCTACGAGCAGTACTTC.

This clone turned up a few times. The chain links TRBV27 to TRBJ2-3; TRBD2 might be the D (5 bases). The CDR3 spans 14 residues. Germline V lookup: CDR1 MNHEY, CDR2 SMNVEV (reference sequence). Trimming pared 6 bases from V and 8 bases from J, leaving 18 bases between. The chain's CDR3 is CASRPTGSTGTQYF. The CDR3 nucleotides read TGTGCCAGCAGGCCCACGGGGTCAACGGGTACGCAGTATTTT.

This clone has just a few counts. The chain links TRBV5-1 to TRBJ1-6; D unclear. The CDR3 has 14 amino acids. Deletions cut 3 bases from V and 8 bases from J, with 12 bases between. Per germline, CDR1 SGHRS and CDR2 YFSETQ. The CDR3 is CASSWTDPHSPLHF. In DNA, the CDR3 is TGCGCCAGCAGCTGGACCGACCCCCATTCACCCCTCCACTTT.

The table lists this clone with a few counts. The rearrangement uses TRBV7-6 and TRBJ1-4; TRBD1 agrees at 9 bases. The CDR3 extends over 18 amino acids. Trimming took 2 bases from V and 0 from J; bases not matched to a gene: 7. Germline values: CDR1 SGHVS, CDR2 FNYEAQ. CDR3 sequence reads: CASSLRDRAPTTNEKLFF. The CDR3 DNA reads as TGTGCCAGCAGCTTAAGGGACAGGGCCCCTACAACTAATGAAAAACTGTTTTTT.

The genes are TRBV19 and TRBJ1-1; D gene unclear. Germline V gene sequence: CDR1 LNHDA, CDR2 SQIVND (reference sequence). The CDR3 has 13 amino acids. The ends were cut back, 3 bases at V and 6 bases at J, with 11 bases in the middle. The CDR3 protein is CASSMDRDAEAFF. The CDR3 DNA follows: TGTGCCAGTAGTATGGATCGAGACGCTGAAGCTTTCTTT.

The chain combines TRBV2 with TRBJ1-5; no clear D. V dropped 4 bases and J dropped 2 bases, with 9 bases sitting between them. In germline, CDR1 is SNHLY, CDR2 FYNNEI. The CDR3 consists of 14 residues. In nucleotides, the CDR3 is TGTGCCAGCAGTGCTGAAGCTGGCAATCAGCCCCAGCATTTT. Residues: CASSAEAGNQPQHF. Complete variable domain (other parts from reference TRBV2 and TRBJ1-5): EPEVTQTPSHQVTQMGQEVILRCVPISNHLYFYWYRQILGQKVEFLVSFYNNEISEKSEIFDDQFSVERPDGSNFTLKIRSTKLEDSAMYFCASSAEAGNQPQHFGDGTRLSIL.

Points on this clone: The same CDR3 arises from other DNA sequences in this sample as well. This chain uses TRBV9 with TRBJ2-7, with D possibly being TRBD1 or TRBD2 (6 bases each). The germline V gene encodes CDR1 SGDLS and CDR2 YYNGEE. The germline V and J ends were trimmed by 5 bases and 0 bases, with 12 bases remaining between them. This CDR3 is built from 14 residues. CDR3 region: CASSLGGSSYEQYF. In nucleotides, the CDR3 is TGTGCCAGCAGTCTAGGGGGGTCCTCCTACGAGCAGTACTTC.

This chain uses TRBV28 with TRBJ2-7; 12 nucleotides align to TRBD2. The CDR3 contains 16 residues. Unmatched junction bases numbered 12, after V lost 8 bases and J lost 4 bases. Germline V CDR1 and CDR2: MDHEN, SYDVKM. CDR3 loop: CASGSPSGGARYEQYF. For the CDR3, the DNA is TGTGCCAGCGGGTCCCCTAGCGGGGGGGCCAGGTACGAGCAGTACTTC.

This chain uses TRBV19 with TRBJ2-2, with 12 nucleotides matching TRBD2. From germline, CDR1 is LNHDA and CDR2 SQIVND (reference sequence). V was pared by 6 bases and J by 5 bases, with 10 bases of the junction left unmatched. This CDR3 comprises 17 residues. The CDR3 DNA sequence: TGTGCCAGTAGGAACGGACTAGCGGGAATTCGTACCGGGGAGCTGTTTTTT. This encodes CASRNGLAGIRTGELFF. Supplemented by reference TRBV19 and TRBJ2-2, the full variable domain reads DGGITQSPKYLFRKEGQNVTLSCEQNLNHDAMYWYRQDPGQGLRLIYYSQIVNDFQKGDIAEGYSVSREKKESFPLTVTSAQKNPTAFYLCASRNGLAGIRTGELFFGEGSRLTVL.

This clone was observed at least ten times. The CDR3 region is CASRRGQGYNEQFF. The CDR3 region has the DNA TGTGCCAGCAGACGGGGACAGGGATACAATGAGCAGTTCTTC. This chain joins TRBV5-4 and TRBJ2-1, with 9 bases aligning to TRBD1. The CDR3 loop spans 14 amino acids. V lost 5 bases, J lost 4 bases, and 4 bases stayed unmatched. Germline CDR1 and CDR2: SGHNT and YYREEE (reference sequence).

The table lists this clone with a few counts. The V and J genes are TRBV18 and TRBJ2-1; D is tentatively TRBD1 or TRBD2 (5 bases each). Deletions cut 3 bases from V and 5 bases from J, with 14 bases between. The germline V gene encodes CDR1 KGHSH and CDR2 LQKENI. The CDR3 covers 15 residues. The CDR3 DNA follows: TGTGCCAGCTCACCTCCGGGCCGGGGACACAATGAGCAGTTCTTC. Protein: CASSPPGRGHNEQFF.

This clone was seen more than once but under ten times. This chain uses TRBV4-3 with TRBJ2-1, with 11 nucleotides matching TRBD2. V gave up 0 bases and J gave up 7 bases; unmatched junction bases: 8. From germline, CDR1 is LGHNA and CDR2 YSLEER. The CDR3 covers 17 residues. The CDR3 bases are TGCGCCAGCAGCCAAGAGGGGGCTAGCGGGAGGAGTAATGAGCAGTTCTTC. This codes for CASSQEGASGRSNEQFF.

This clone was recorded once. This sequence joins TRBV6-4 and TRBJ1-5, with 7 bases that match TRBD1. The junction had 5 bases not matched to a gene; V was cut back by 3 bases and J by 6 bases. This CDR3 contains 14 residues. Germline lookup yields CDR1 MRHNA and CDR2 SNTAGT. The CDR3 sequence is CASSERQGGQPQHF. The CDR3 bases are TGTGCCAGCAGTGAGCGACAGGGCGGTCAGCCCCAGCATTTT.